This T cell receptor beta chain stems from a study of T cell responses to AZD1222 COVID-19 vaccine. TCRdb's copy holds only in-frame clones and misses some; the assay was immunoSEQ multiplex PCR. This sample has about 140,000 clones, with 88% found just once. This clone was counted a single time. Sequenced material: peripheral blood, taken 28 days after the second AZD1222 dose. This receptor was identified in an adult who received the AZD1222 COVID-19 vaccine.

CDR3 in amino acids: CSASWPQGRANQPQHF. In DNA form, the CDR3 reads TGCAGTGCTAGTTGGCCTCAGGGGAGAGCTAATCAGCCCCAGCATTTT. The chain is built from TRBV20-1 and TRBJ1-5; D perhaps matches TRBD1 (6 bases). The CDR3 spans 16 residues. V was trimmed by 3 bases and J by 4 bases, leaving 19 bases between them. Germline loops: CDR1 DFQATT, CDR2 SNEGSKA (reference sequence).